This TCR beta chain was identified during a study of shared clonotypes between healthy human individuals. Background on the study: Each donor had three CD4 naive, three CD4 memory, two CD8 naive and one CD8 memory plate.

The ends were cut back, 5 bases at V and 2 bases at J, with 17 bases in the middle. The CDR3 consists of 16 residues. CDR1 SGHAT and CDR2 FQNNGV come from the germline V gene. Assay: immunoSEQ multiplex PCR; the TCRdb copy retains only in-frame clones and omits some. The sample records just over 2,000,000 clones, roughly 96% being singletons. Donors, healthy HIV-negative adults, lacked recent acute infections or vaccinations. Specimen: naive CD4+ T cells sorted from blood. Subset here: CD45RA+ positively selected. This clonotype was obtained from a man aged 18 to 29 in good health. The chain combines TRBV11-2 with TRBJ2-3, with D maybe TRBD2 (6 bases). The DNA of the CDR3 is TGTGCCAGCAGCGTGGGACTTTCCCGTTCCACAGATACGCAGTATTTT. Translating it yields CASSVGLSRSTDTQYF.